Below are 8 T cell receptor beta chains sequenced from a single sample in a study of blood T cell repertoires in COVID-19. This table comes from immunoSEQ multiplex PCR, and its TCRdb copy is limited to in-frame clones, with some not included. The profile shows 99,000 or so clones, about 91% of them singletons. The sequenced material came from peripheral blood. The source of these receptors is a human donor in a cohort sampled during active COVID-19.

V is TRBV19 and J is TRBJ2-1, with a tentative D call TRBD2 (6 bases). V was shortened by 9 bases and J by 1 base, with 22 bases between the two germline ends. From germline, CDR1 is LNHDA and CDR2 SQIVND (reference sequence). This CDR3 comprises 17 residues. The CDR3 coding sequence is TGTGCCAGGACCCGATCCGGGACTCAGGCTTCCTACAATGAGCAGTTCTTC. It encodes CARTRSGTQASYNEQFF.

The chain combines TRBV19 with TRBJ1-5; 7 nucleotides match TRBD1. The J segment lost 4 bases and the V segment lost 5 bases, leaving 11 bases of the junction unmatched. This CDR3 is 16 amino acids long. CDR1 LNHDA and CDR2 SQIVND come from the germline V gene (reference sequence). The CDR3 DNA is TGTGCCAGTAGTCCCTGGGACAGAGGGAGGAATCAGCCCCAGCATTTT. It yields the protein CASSPWDRGRNQPQHF.

In nucleotides, the CDR3 is TGTGCCGTTCCCAGGGGCTATGGCTACACCTTC. This translates into CAVPRGYGYTF. The chain recombines TRBV12-3 or TRBV12-4 with TRBJ1-2, with D maybe TRBD1 (6 bases). Trimming took off 11 bases at V and 4 bases at J, with 11 bases between the two ends. The CDR3 runs 11 residues.

This clone was detected once. The V call is TRBV9, the J call TRBJ1-5; D is perhaps TRBD1 (6 bases). V dropped 4 bases and J dropped 2 bases, with 13 bases sitting between them. Germline V lookup: CDR1 SGDLS, CDR2 YYNGEE. There are 15 residues in the CDR3. CDR3 in amino acids: CASSPGGGGNQPQHF. The DNA for the CDR3 is TGTGCCAGCAGCCCAGGAGGGGGGGGCAATCAGCCCCAGCATTTT. The full variable domain, its missing parts supplied by reference TRBV9 and TRBJ1-5, is DSGVTQTPKHLITATGQRVTLRCSPRSGDLSVYWYQQSLDQGLQFLIQYYNGEERAKGNILERFSAQQFPDLHSELNLSSLELGDSALYFCASSPGGGGNQPQHFGDGTRLSIL.

The chain combines TRBV15 with TRBJ2-3; 9 positions match TRBD2. CDR3 size: 17 residues. Trimming at V came to 1 base and at J to 2 bases, leaving 7 bases not matched to a gene. In germline, CDR1 is LNHNV, CDR2 YYDKDF (reference sequence). CDR3 DNA: TGTGCCACCAGCAGAGGGGGCGAGCGGGGGGTCACAGATACGCAGTATTTT. Protein sequence: CATSRGGERGVTDTQYF. The entire variable domain, with the rest obtained from reference TRBV15 and TRBJ2-3, is as follows: DAMVIQNPRYQVTQFGKPVTLSCSQTLNHNVMYWYQQKSSQAPKLLFHYYDKDFNNEADTPDNFQSRRPNTSFCFLDIRSPGLGDTAMYLCATSRGGERGVTDTQYFGPGTRLTVL.

This chain uses TRBV10-1 with TRBJ2-3; D gene uncertain. This CDR3 region has 13 residues. Germline-derived CDR1 and CDR2 are WNHNN and SYGVQD (reference sequence). The germline V and J ends were trimmed by 2 bases and 4 bases, with 7 bases remaining between them. The DNA of the CDR3 is TGCGCCAGCAGTGAGGGCGGCGCAGATACGCAGTATTTT. Its protein product is CASSEGGADTQYF.

The chain has TRBV5-1 and TRBJ1-1; TRBD1 aligns across 8 bases. The V and J ends lost 6 bases and 5 bases, in that order; junction bases with no gene match: 9. This CDR3 is 14 amino acids long. CDR1 SGHRS and CDR2 YFSETQ come from the germline V gene. CDR3 amino acids: CASTYQGANTEAFF. The CDR3 DNA sequence: TGCGCCAGCACATACCAGGGGGCTAATACTGAAGCTTTCTTT.

The CDR3 bases are TGCAGCGTTGTCGGACCAACAGGGCCGAACTATGGCTACACCTTC. Translation gives CSVVGPTGPNYGYTF. This chain links TRBV29-1 with TRBJ1-2; D may be TRBD1 (6 bases). The CDR3 totals 15 residues. V lost 4 bases, J lost 2 bases, and 17 bases lay in between. In germline, CDR1 is SQVTM, CDR2 ANQGSEA.